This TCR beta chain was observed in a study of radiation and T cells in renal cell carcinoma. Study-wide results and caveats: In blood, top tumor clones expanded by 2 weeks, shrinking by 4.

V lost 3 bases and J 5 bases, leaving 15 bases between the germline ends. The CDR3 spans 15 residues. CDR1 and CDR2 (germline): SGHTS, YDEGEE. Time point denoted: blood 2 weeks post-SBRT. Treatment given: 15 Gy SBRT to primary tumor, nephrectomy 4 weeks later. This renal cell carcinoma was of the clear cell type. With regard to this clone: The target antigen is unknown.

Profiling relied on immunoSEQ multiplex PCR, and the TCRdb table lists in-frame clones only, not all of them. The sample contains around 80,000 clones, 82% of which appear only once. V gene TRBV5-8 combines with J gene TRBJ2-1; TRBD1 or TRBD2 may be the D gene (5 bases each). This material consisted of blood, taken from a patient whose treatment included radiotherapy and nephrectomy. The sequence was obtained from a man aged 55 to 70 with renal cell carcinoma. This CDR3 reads CASSSAWGRNNEQFF. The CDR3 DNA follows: TGTGCCAGCAGCTCGGCATGGGGGAGAAACAATGAGCAGTTCTTC.